This entry lists 2 T cell receptor beta chains sequenced from one sample in a study of tumor-infiltrating lymphocytes in primary liver carcinoma. The researchers produced TCR beta cDNA from approximately 550 ng total RNA with a constant-region primer. Investigators got TCR beta libraries out of three nested multiplex PCR rounds, done with slightly modified ARM-PCR. With TRBV1-TRBV30 forward primers and a C-beta reverse primer, the first two PCR rounds were run for nine to eleven cycles each. TCRdb reprocessed the multiplex PCR reads via MiXCR and lists one record per CDR3 protein. The table includes some 120,000 distinct CDR3 sequences, 55% to 65% detected once. Between roughly 20 and 31 mg of unsorted bulk tissue served as the source from which RNA and DNA were co-extracted. Sequenced sample: liver tumor tissue from sampling region 1. Subset here: tumor region T1, superior pole. These receptors were obtained from an older woman with primary liver carcinoma and hepatitis B virus infection.

As concerns this clonotype: A clone one base away is much larger, so this may be a read error. This chain uses TRBV4-1 with TRBJ2-3, with TRBD2 matching 8 bases. The CDR3 contains 15 residues. From germline, CDR1 is MGHRA and CDR2 YSYEKL. Trimming cost V 0 bases and J 10 bases; bases outside gene matches: 9. CDR3 sequence: CASSQESGSINAQYF. The DNA for the CDR3 is TGCGCCAGCAGCCAAGAGAGCGGGAGTATAAATGCGCAGTATTTT.

Comment on this clonotype: A read error may be the cause here, since a much bigger clone is one base away. The chain employs TRBV6-5 and TRBJ1-1, with D possibly matching TRBD1 (5 bases). Germline CDR1 reads MNHEY; CDR2 reads SVGAGI. The CDR3 totals 16 residues. The V end lost 6 bases, the J end lost 4 bases, and 21 bases lay between the germline ends. CDR3 amino acids: CASSPGGRGMSTEAFF. CDR3 sequence (DNA): TGTGCCAGCAGCCCCGGCGGGAGGGGCATGAGCACTGAAGCTTTCTTT.